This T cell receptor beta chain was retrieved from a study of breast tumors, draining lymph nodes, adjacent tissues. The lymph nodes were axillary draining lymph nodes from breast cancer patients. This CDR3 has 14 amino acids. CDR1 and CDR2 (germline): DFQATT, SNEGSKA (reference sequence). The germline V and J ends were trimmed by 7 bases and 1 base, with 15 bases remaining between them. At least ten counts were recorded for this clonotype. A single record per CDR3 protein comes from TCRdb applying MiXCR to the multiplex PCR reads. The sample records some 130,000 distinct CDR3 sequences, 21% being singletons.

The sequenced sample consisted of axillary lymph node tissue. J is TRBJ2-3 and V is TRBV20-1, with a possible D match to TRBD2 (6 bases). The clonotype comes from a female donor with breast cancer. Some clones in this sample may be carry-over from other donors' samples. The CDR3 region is CSVPGRSRTDTQYF. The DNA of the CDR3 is TGCAGTGTTCCGGGGAGGTCCCGCACAGATACGCAGTATTTT.